Each of the 24 T cell receptor beta chains below was sequenced from the same sample in a study of blood T cell repertoires in COVID-19 (dated by TCRdb to about 2020). Receptors were amplified or captured by the immunoSEQ multiplex PCR assay. TCRdb stores this immuneACCESS table with in-frame sequences only. Part of the clones is absent; in the studies checked, under half of the shortfall reflects unresolved V genes, and no reason is known for the rest. This sample is represented by fewer than 350,000 clones; approximately 91% of them were singletons. The ten largest clonotypes hold 9% to 9.5% of the sample. The sequencing sample was made of peripheral blood. The receptor set was obtained from a man between 18 and 29 years old with active or convalescent COVID-19.

The CDR3 region is CASSTDLENTDTQYF. The CDR3, as DNA: TGTGCCAGCAGCACCGACCTAGAGAACACAGATACGCAGTATTTT. The V and J genes are TRBV9 and TRBJ2-3, with D unclear. V lost 4 bases, J lost 2 bases, and 14 bases lay in between. This CDR3 comprises 15 residues. Germline CDR1 reads SGDLS; CDR2 reads YYNGEE.

In this sample, this clone turned up a few times. This CDR3 reads CAIRKRLADTQYF. CDR3 bases: TGTGCAATAAGAAAGAGGTTAGCAGATACGCAGTATTTT. This chain uses TRBV2 with TRBJ2-3; no clear D. Germline V gene lookup returns CDR1 SNHLY and CDR2 FYNNEI. The CDR3 is 13 amino acids.

V and J are TRBV2 and TRBJ1-5, with 7 positions matching TRBD1. The V segment lost 5 bases and the J segment 6 bases; nucleotides outside the gene matches: 10. Germline CDR1 SNHLY, CDR2 FYNNEI. The CDR3 consists of 15 residues. The CDR3: CASSLDRALGQPQHF. The CDR3 DNA reads TGTGCCAGCAGTTTAGACAGGGCGTTGGGTCAGCCCCAGCATTTT. The full variable domain, with the rest looked up from reference TRBV2 and TRBJ1-5, is EPEVTQTPSHQVTQMGQEVILRCVPISNHLYFYWYRQILGQKVEFLVSFYNNEISEKSEIFDDQFSVERPDGSNFTLKIRSTKLEDSAMYFCASSLDRALGQPQHFGDGTRLSIL.

The chain employs TRBV5-8 and TRBJ2-1; 11 positions agree with TRBD1. Per the germline V gene, CDR1 is SGHTS and CDR2 is YDEGEE. Unmatched junction bases numbered 5, after V lost 4 bases and J lost 2 bases. This CDR3 region has 16 residues. The CDR3 region is CASSPRTGGPYNEQFF. DNA of the CDR3: TGTGCCAGCAGCCCTCGGACAGGGGGCCCCTACAATGAGCAGTTCTTC.

The sample holds one count of this clone. V gene TRBV2 combines with J gene TRBJ2-2; 9 bases agree with TRBD1. The junction had 3 bases not matched to a gene; V was cut back by 5 bases and J by 5 bases. In germline, CDR1 is SNHLY, CDR2 FYNNEI. The CDR3 runs 14 residues. CDR3 residues: CASSTGGLTGELFF. The CDR3, as DNA: TGTGCCAGCAGTACAGGGGGCCTAACCGGGGAGCTGTTTTTT.

This chain links TRBV20-1 with TRBJ1-1, with D tentatively TRBD1 (5 bases). Per germline, CDR1 DFQATT and CDR2 SNEGSKA (reference sequence). There are 10 residues in the CDR3. Trimming took 6 bases from V and 6 from J, leaving 8 bases between them. The CDR3 nucleotides are TGCAGTGCCAGGGATCCTGAAGCTTTCTTT. This gives the protein CSARDPEAFF.

This clone turned up a few times. Here the CDR3 DNA reads TGTGCCAGCAGCGCAGGGACACCTCAGGATGGCTACACCTTC. This codes for CASSAGTPQDGYTF. The gene calls are TRBV7-9 and TRBJ1-2, with D possibly matching TRBD1 (6 bases). Germline V lookup: CDR1 SEHNR, CDR2 FQNEAQ (reference sequence). The germline V and J ends were trimmed by 5 bases and 6 bases, with 16 bases remaining between them. CDR3 length: 14 residues.

The CDR3 DNA reads TGCGCCAGCAGCCCTCCTACCGGGACAGGATTATACGAGCAGTACTTC. It specifies CASSPPTGTGLYEQYF. The chain is built from TRBV5-1 and TRBJ2-7, with TRBD1 matching over 8 bases. The germline CDR1 and CDR2 sequences are SGHRS and YFSETQ. The CDR3 has 16 amino acids. V dropped 4 bases and J dropped 4; count of bases not matched to a gene: 13.

The chain joins TRBV28 to TRBJ1-5; possibly TRBD1 for D (6 bases). V lost 3 bases, J lost 6 bases, and 15 bases lay in between. Germline V lookup: CDR1 MDHEN, CDR2 SYDVKM. This CDR3 has 15 residues. The CDR3 here is CASSLGRGRTQPQHF. The CDR3 region has the DNA TGTGCCAGCAGTTTGGGCAGGGGAAGGACTCAGCCCCAGCATTTT.

The rearrangement uses TRBV11-2 and TRBJ1-1; unclear D gene. The V end was cut by 3 bases, the J end by 10 bases, with 9 bases between. The CDR3 covers 11 residues. Germline CDR1 and CDR2: SGHAT and FQNNGV. CDR3 sequence (DNA): TGTGCCAGCAGCTTCGGGGTTCGAGCTTTCTTT. It yields the protein CASSFGVRAFF. The full variable domain, its missing parts supplied by reference TRBV11-2 and TRBJ1-1, is EAGVAQSPRYKIIEKRQSVAFWCNPISGHATLYWYQQILGQGPKLLIQFQNNGVVDDSQLPKDRFSAERLKGVDSTLKIQPAKLEDSAVYLCASSFGVRAFFGQGTRLTVV.

This clone came up once. The CDR3 here is CAEGGHNSPLHF. The DNA of the CDR3 is TGTGCCGAGGGAGGGCACAATTCACCCCTCCACTTT. The genes are TRBV2 and TRBJ1-6; D remains unclear. Germline V gene sequence: CDR1 SNHLY, CDR2 FYNNEI. This CDR3 has 12 amino acids. Trimming pared 11 bases from V and 7 bases from J, leaving 12 bases between. Supplemented by reference TRBV2 and TRBJ1-6, the full variable domain reads EPEVTQTPSHQVTQMGQEVILRCVPISNHLYFYWYRQILGQKVEFLVSFYNNEISEKSEIFDDQFSVERPDGSNFTLKIRSTKLEDSAMYFCAEGGHNSPLHFGNGTRLTVT.

The chain links TRBV7-9 to TRBJ2-2, with 9 bases lining up with TRBD1. The CDR3 runs 17 residues. From germline, CDR1 is SEHNR and CDR2 FQNEAQ (reference sequence). J was trimmed by 3 bases and V by 1 base; bases with no gene match: 6. CDR3 nucleotides: TGTGCCAGCAGCTTAGACCACCGGGACAGGGACACCGGGGAGCTGTTTTTT. Translated, it gives CASSLDHRDRDTGELFF.

The chain has TRBV3-1 (or the pseudogene TRBV3-2) and TRBJ1-1, with a weak D call TRBD1 (5 bases). The CDR3 is made up of 13 amino acids. Germline V gives CDR1 LGHDT, CDR2 YNNKEL (reference sequence). V lost 3 bases and J lost 5, with 10 bases in between. CDR3 in amino acids: CASSHLGVTEAFF. CDR3 in DNA: TGTGCCAGCAGCCATTTAGGGGTAACTGAAGCTTTCTTT.

This clone appeared once. The chain carries TRBV5-6 and TRBJ2-7; 8 bases align to TRBD1. CDR1 is SGHDT and CDR2 is YYEEEE in the germline V gene. The CDR3 sequence is 15 residues long. With 5 bases clipped from V and 5 bases from J, the junction kept 12 bases outside the gene matches. DNA for the CDR3: TGTGCCAGCAGACCCGGACAGGGAGGCCTGGACGAGCAGTACTTC. This sequence encodes CASRPGQGGLDEQYF.

The CDR3 here is CASSLATGIGELFF. The CDR3 DNA follows: TGTGCCAGCAGCTTAGCTACGGGTATCGGGGAGCTGTTTTTT. The rearrangement links TRBV7-2 to TRBJ2-2; D unclear. V lost 0 bases, J lost 7 bases, and 9 bases lay in between. The germline gives CDR1 SGHTA, CDR2 FQGNSA. The CDR3 spans 14 residues.

The genes are TRBV18 and TRBJ1-3; D possibly corresponds to TRBD1 (5 bases). This CDR3 region has 17 residues. CDR1 and CDR2 (germline): KGHSH, LQKENI. V lost 2 bases, J lost 0 bases, and 14 bases lay in between. The CDR3 here is CASSPTGGGSSGNTIYF. Here the CDR3 DNA reads TGTGCCAGCTCACCAACTGGCGGGGGATCCTCTGGAAACACCATATATTTT.

The chain is built from TRBV14 and TRBJ2-7; possible D gene TRBD1, 6 bases. Germline V lookup: CDR1 SGHDN, CDR2 FVKESK. V lost 0 bases and J 3 bases, leaving 15 bases between the germline ends. CDR3 length: 16 residues. This CDR3 is CASSQEGTLRSYEQYF. In DNA form, the CDR3 reads TGTGCCAGCAGCCAAGAGGGGACACTCCGAAGCTACGAGCAGTACTTC.

This chain connects TRBV7-2 to TRBJ1-2; 8 bases are shared with TRBD1. V lost 4 bases, J lost 8 bases, and 9 bases stayed unmatched. CDR1 and CDR2 from the germline V gene are SGHTA and FQGNSA. The CDR3 length is 14 residues. The CDR3 here is CASSSAQGVRGYTF. DNA for the CDR3: TGTGCCAGCAGCTCCGCACAGGGGGTGAGAGGCTACACCTTC.

The chain uses TRBV5-6 and TRBJ1-1, with 8 bases identical to TRBD1. Germline V gene lookup returns CDR1 SGHDT and CDR2 YYEEEE. The CDR3 consists of 13 residues. Germline trimming cut 5 bases from V and 4 bases from J; bases unmatched to any gene: 4. The chain's CDR3 is CASRTGVGTEAFF. The DNA for the CDR3 is TGTGCCAGCAGGACAGGGGTCGGCACTGAAGCTTTCTTT. Full variable domain (outside the CDR3, taken from reference TRBV5-6 and TRBJ1-1): DAGVTQSPTHLIKTRGQQVTLRCSPKSGHDTVSWYQQALGQGPQFIFQYYEEEERQRGNFPDRFSGHQFPNYSSELNVNALLLGDSALYLCASRTGVGTEAFFGQGTRLTVV.

The rearrangement links TRBV28 to TRBJ1-2; D unclear. V was trimmed by 3 bases and J by 4 bases, leaving 15 bases between them. This CDR3 has 15 amino acids. Germline-derived CDR1 and CDR2 are MDHEN and SYDVKM. The CDR3 reads CASSFVARQIYGYTF. CDR3 sequence (DNA): TGTGCCAGCAGTTTTGTCGCGAGGCAAATCTATGGCTACACCTTC.

This chain joins TRBV3-1 (or the pseudogene TRBV3-2) and TRBJ1-2; 9 bases map to TRBD1. J lost 4 bases, V lost 4 bases, and 10 bases had no gene match. The CDR3 length is 16 residues. Germline values: CDR1 LGHDT, CDR2 YNNKEL (reference sequence). The DNA for the CDR3 is TGTGCCAGCAGCCCCAGGACGGGACAGGGCCCCTATGGCTACACCTTC. Translation: CASSPRTGQGPYGYTF.

This clone was seen once. The identical CDR3 is also encoded by other nucleotide sequences in the sample. The gene calls are TRBV9 and TRBJ2-5, with D possibly TRBD1 on 6 matching bases. V was shortened by 3 bases and J by 1 base, with 10 bases between the two germline ends. Germline CDR1 SGDLS, CDR2 YYNGEE. The CDR3 length is 14 residues. The CDR3 spells CASSGGHRQETQYF. The CDR3 DNA is TGTGCCAGCAGCGGGGGACACCGCCAAGAGACCCAGTACTTC.

This chain links TRBV6-2 or TRBV6-3 with TRBJ2-3; TRBD2 might be the D (6 bases). Germline V gene lookup returns CDR1 MNHEY and CDR2 SVGEGT. Deletions cut 4 bases from V and 1 base from J, with 12 bases between. The CDR3 is made up of 15 amino acids. The CDR3 reads CASSSIADRTDTQYF. CDR3 coding DNA: TGTGCCAGCAGTTCTATAGCGGACCGCACAGATACGCAGTATTTT.

In nucleotides, the CDR3 is TGTGCCAGCAGGGAGGTACAGGGTTATGGCTACACCTTC. Protein: CASREVQGYGYTF. The V call is TRBV6-5, the J call TRBJ1-2; D may be TRBD1 (6 bases). Germline V gives CDR1 MNHEY, CDR2 SVGAGI. The CDR3 contains 13 residues. V was clipped by 6 bases and J by 5 bases, with 13 bases between them.